Sequencing of this T cell receptor beta chain was carried out in a study of cytomegalovirus exposure and HLA in healthy donors. As for the study in general: Among the approximately 400 donors who were genotyped, about 84% fell in the genetic ancestry cluster that is associated with self-reported Caucasian donors.

CDR3 length: 14 amino acids. From germline, CDR1 is MNHEY and CDR2 SMNVEV (reference sequence). Trimming left V 0 bases short and J 2 bases short, with 7 bases between. PCR amplification relied on 60 Vbeta primers (plus 13 Jbeta primers). Using immunoSEQ multiplex PCR, the repertoire was profiled, and TCRdb retains in-frame clones only, with some absent. The data hold some 150,000 clones, with around 72% observed a single time. The sample was PBMCs. The TCR sequence derives from a human donor in good health. This chain uses TRBV27 with TRBJ1-2; no reliable D call. CDR3 loop: CASSLSQENYGYTF. DNA for the CDR3: TGTGCCAGCAGTTTATCACAAGAAAACTATGGCTACACCTTC.